This TCR beta chain was profiled in a study of shared clonotypes between healthy human individuals. This CDR3 has 14 amino acids. Trimming shortened V by 3 bases and J by 3 bases, and 6 bases separated the two germline ends. The germline CDR1 and CDR2 sequences are SNHLY and FYNNEI. Using immunoSEQ multiplex PCR, the repertoire was profiled, and TCRdb retains in-frame clones only, with some absent. The table lists millions of clones, 85% to 95% of them singletons. Study-level points and caveats: Unshared clonotypes carried lower generation probabilities than those common to all four donors.

Regarding this clone: Its cognate antigen is unknown.

The V and J genes are TRBV2 and TRBJ1-6, with D possibly TRBD1 on 5 matching bases. Sequencing was done on a sample of naive CD4+ T cells sorted from blood. Regarding subset: CD45RA+ positively selected. This clonotype was sampled from a man between 18 and 29 years old in good health. The CDR3 spells CASSDTGYNSPLHF. The CDR3 DNA reads as TGTGCCAGCAGTGATACAGGCTATAATTCACCCCTCCACTTT.